Below, 19 T cell receptor beta chains from the same sample are listed, as sequenced in a study of shared clonotypes between healthy human individuals. Sequenced by immunoSEQ multiplex PCR; TCRdb stores in-frame clones only, minus some. The profile shows about 1.5 million clones, over 95% of them singletons. The material sequenced was naive CD4+ T cells sorted from blood. Subset denoted: CD45RA+ positively selected. Receptors originate from a man aged 25 to 40 in good health.

This clone showed up just a few times. The sample contains more than one DNA sequence encoding this CDR3. This chain uses TRBV9 with TRBJ2-3; D not resolved. V lost 2 bases to trimming and J lost 6 bases, with 10 bases between them. Germline V gives CDR1 SGDLS, CDR2 YYNGEE. This CDR3 has 13 amino acids. CDR3: CASSVASGDTQYF. CDR3 nucleotide sequence: TGTGCCAGCAGCGTGGCCTCCGGGGATACGCAGTATTTT.

The chain combines TRBV9 with TRBJ2-1; 10 nucleotides agree with TRBD2. Trimming at V came to 0 bases and at J to 8 bases, leaving 8 bases not matched to a gene. CDR3 length: 16 amino acids. The germline CDR1 and CDR2 sequences are SGDLS and YYNGEE. In DNA, the CDR3 is TGTGCCAGCAGCGTAGAAAGCGGGAGGGCCATAGATGAGCAGTTCTTC. Its protein product is CASSVESGRAIDEQFF.

V is TRBV4-3 and J is TRBJ2-7; 8 positions match TRBD2. The CDR3 has 15 residues. The germline V gene encodes CDR1 LGHNA and CDR2 YSLEER. V was clipped by 1 base and J by 5 bases; unmatched bases: 7. DNA of the CDR3: TGCGCCAGCAGCCAAGGACCCGGACTAGCCAACGAGCAGTACTTC. Its protein is CASSQGPGLANEQYF.

This clone has just one count. This chain links TRBV18 with TRBJ2-3; D is ambiguous. Per the germline V gene, CDR1 is KGHSH and CDR2 is LQKENI. V lost 3 bases and J 6 bases, leaving 7 bases between the germline ends. CDR3 length: 12 amino acids. The CDR3 sequence is CASSPRQDTQYF. The CDR3, as DNA: TGTGCCAGCTCACCCAGGCAGGATACGCAGTATTTT.

The chain has TRBV5-1 and TRBJ1-5; 11 bases line up with TRBD1. The V gene's germline CDR1 is SGHRS and CDR2 YFSETQ. The CDR3 sequence is 15 residues long. With V trimmed by 3 bases and J by 7 bases, 6 bases remained unmatched. CDR3 nucleotide sequence: TGCGCCAGCAGCTCCGGGACAGGGGGTGGACAGCCCCAGCATTTT. Encoded protein: CASSSGTGGGQPQHF.

The V call is TRBV2, the J call TRBJ2-1, with TRBD2 matching over 9 bases. Germline values: CDR1 SNHLY, CDR2 FYNNEI. This CDR3 region has 14 residues. After removal of 7 bases from V and 8 bases from J, the junction contained 9 bases not matched to a gene. The CDR3 sequence: CASTPGLASDEQFF. The CDR3 DNA reads as TGTGCCAGCACCCCGGGACTAGCTAGCGATGAGCAGTTCTTC.

CDR3 coding DNA: TGTGCCAGCAGCCCCGTAGACAGTGGGGAAGACTATGGCTACACCTTC. Its translation: CASSPVDSGEDYGYTF. The gene calls are TRBV7-8 and TRBJ1-2; tentatively, D is TRBD1 (5 bases). Germline V gene lookup returns CDR1 SGHVS and CDR2 FQNEAQ. The CDR3 contains 16 residues. Trimming removed 5 bases from V and 3 bases from J, with 19 bases in between.

The DNA for the CDR3 is TGTGCCAGCAGTGATGGGGGGACAGGGGGCGGCCGCAATCAGCCCCAGCATTTT. Translating it yields CASSDGGTGGGRNQPQHF. The chain is built from TRBV6-1 and TRBJ1-5, with 12 nucleotides matching TRBD1. V gave up 3 bases and J gave up 2 bases; unmatched junction bases: 8. There are 18 residues in the CDR3. Germline lookup yields CDR1 MNHNS and CDR2 SASEGT.

To note about this clone: The sample contains more than one DNA sequence encoding this CDR3. The rearrangement uses TRBV2 and TRBJ2-1, with D perhaps matching TRBD1 (6 bases). The CDR3 sequence is 12 residues long. The V gene's germline CDR1 is SNHLY and CDR2 FYNNEI. V was pared by 4 bases and J by 6 bases, with 7 bases between. CDR3: CASSGRGNEQFF. In nucleotides, the CDR3 is TGTGCCAGCAGTGGCAGGGGCAATGAGCAGTTCTTC. Looking up the rest from reference TRBV2 and TRBJ2-1 gives the full variable domain: EPEVTQTPSHQVTQMGQEVILRCVPISNHLYFYWYRQILGQKVEFLVSFYNNEISEKSEIFDDQFSVERPDGSNFTLKIRSTKLEDSAMYFCASSGRGNEQFFGPGTRLTVL.

The rearrangement links TRBV19 to TRBJ2-6; 7 positions match TRBD1. This CDR3 spans 16 amino acids. Germline V gene lookup returns CDR1 LNHDA and CDR2 SQIVND (reference sequence). The J segment lost 4 bases and the V segment lost 5 bases, leaving 8 bases of the junction unmatched. This CDR3 reads CASSPGGASGANVLTF. The CDR3 DNA reads TGTGCCAGTAGTCCAGGGGGAGCGAGCGGGGCCAACGTCCTGACTTTC. Based on the CDR3 plus reference TRBV19 and TRBJ2-6, the full variable domain is DGGITQSPKYLFRKEGQNVTLSCEQNLNHDAMYWYRQDPGQGLRLIYYSQIVNDFQKGDIAEGYSVSREKKESFPLTVTSAQKNPTAFYLCASSPGGASGANVLTFGAGSRLTVL.

The J gene is TRBJ2-1, the V gene TRBV19, with D hard to call. The germline V gene has CDR1 LNHDA and CDR2 SQIVND (reference sequence). This CDR3 has 13 residues. V dropped 2 bases and J dropped 12 bases, with 14 bases sitting between them. CDR3 sequence: CASSIYGKGTQFF. The CDR3 DNA is TGTGCCAGTAGTATATATGGAAAGGGAACGCAGTTCTTC.

The gene calls are TRBV28 and TRBJ1-3; possibly TRBD1 for D (5 bases). V dropped 8 bases and J dropped 6 bases, with 11 bases sitting between them. CDR3 length: 12 residues. Germline CDR1 is MDHEN and CDR2 is SYDVKM. This chain's CDR3 is CASGAWENTIYF. CDR3 DNA: TGTGCCAGCGGGGCTTGGGAAAACACCATATATTTT.

The rearrangement joins TRBV2 to TRBJ1-1, with D tentatively TRBD1 (5 bases). Trimming cost V 6 bases and J 5 bases, with 13 bases left between them. Germline V lookup: CDR1 SNHLY, CDR2 FYNNEI. This CDR3 contains 13 residues. This CDR3 is CASSRGGVTEAFF. CDR3 in DNA: TGTGCCAGCAGCAGAGGAGGGGTGACTGAAGCTTTCTTT.

This clone occurred a few times. The chain uses TRBV29-1 and TRBJ1-1; D unclear. This CDR3 has 9 residues. V lost 3 bases and J lost 8, with 4 bases in between. Germline assignment: CDR1 SQVTM and CDR2 ANQGSEA. The CDR3 loop is CSVDREAFF. The CDR3 DNA sequence: TGCAGCGTTGATCGCGAAGCTTTCTTT.

The chain uses TRBV11-2 and TRBJ2-7; 8 bases map to TRBD1. With 2 bases clipped from V and 1 base from J, the junction kept 4 bases outside the gene matches. This CDR3 region has 15 residues. Germline V gene sequence: CDR1 SGHAT, CDR2 FQNNGV. CDR3 in amino acids: CASSLQGANSYEQYF. DNA of the CDR3: TGTGCCAGCAGCTTACAGGGGGCGAATTCCTACGAGCAGTACTTC.

The gene calls are TRBV19 and TRBJ1-5; D not resolved. The V gene's germline CDR1 is LNHDA and CDR2 SQIVND (reference sequence). The CDR3 length is 16 residues. Deletions cut 3 bases from V and 2 bases from J, with 14 bases between. Here the CDR3 reads CASSILPGRGNQPQHF. CDR3 in DNA: TGTGCCAGTAGTATCCTACCCGGTCGGGGCAATCAGCCCCAGCATTTT.

V is TRBV4-3 and J is TRBJ1-1, with a weak D call TRBD1 (5 bases). Deletions cut 2 bases from V and 4 bases from J, with 5 bases between. The CDR3 has 12 amino acids. The V gene's germline CDR1 is LGHNA and CDR2 YSLEER. CDR3 sequence (DNA): TGCGCCAGCAGCCAACAGGGCACTGAAGCTTTCTTT. This gives the protein CASSQQGTEAFF.

The chain carries TRBV27 and TRBJ2-7, with 8 positions matching TRBD1. This CDR3 is 15 amino acids long. Germline CDR1 and CDR2: MNHEY and SMNVEV (reference sequence). V lost 6 bases, J lost 2 bases, and 9 bases stayed unmatched. The DNA for the CDR3 is TGTGCCAGCAGAAAACCGGGACAGGCGACCTACGAGCAGTACTTC. Translated: CASRKPGQATYEQYF.

The chain uses TRBV7-6 and TRBJ1-3, with D possibly TRBD1 on 6 matching bases. The length of the CDR3 is 16 residues. CDR1 is SGHVS and CDR2 is FNYEAQ in the germline V gene. The V gene lost 1 base and the J gene lost 2 bases, with 12 bases spanning the gap. The CDR3 sequence is CASSLVDSGAGNTIYF. Here the CDR3 DNA reads TGTGCCAGCAGCTTAGTAGATTCAGGGGCTGGAAACACCATATATTTT.